One and the same sample provided the 13 T cell receptor beta chains below, sequenced in a study of control samples from healthy donors and cancer patients. Assay used: immunoSEQ multiplex PCR; TCRdb lists only in-frame clones, some missing. Here the sample spans tens of thousands of clones, 91% being singletons. The sample consisted of blood. The receptor set was obtained from a man aged 45 to 65 in good health.

The chain couples TRBV7-9 to TRBJ1-4; D is unclear. CDR3 size: 14 residues. Germline assignment: CDR1 SEHNR and CDR2 FQNEAQ (reference sequence). V was cut by 1 base and J by 8 bases, with 11 bases left in between. The CDR3 protein is CASSLEGQWEKLFF. The CDR3 DNA reads TGTGCCAGCAGCTTAGAGGGCCAGTGGGAAAAACTGTTTTTT.

As regards this clone: One end of the junction does not line up with germline, which may come from a read error. The chain combines TRBV18 with TRBJ2-7, with D possibly TRBD1 on 6 matching bases. This CDR3 is 15 amino acids long. Germline assignment: CDR1 KGHSH and CDR2 LQKENI. This CDR3 reads CASSPSGGGRVDLNF. Here the CDR3 DNA reads TGTGCCAGCTCACCGTCCGGTGGGGGCCGTGTCGATCTGAACTTC.

The chain has TRBV28 and TRBJ1-2; D remains unclear. The CDR3 is 11 amino acids. With 4 bases removed from V and 7 bases from J, the gap between germline ends came to 7 bases. Germline CDR1 MDHEN, CDR2 SYDVKM. The CDR3 loop is CASSWDGGYTF. The CDR3 DNA sequence: TGTGCCAGCAGTTGGGATGGTGGCTACACCTTC.

The rearrangement joins TRBV7-2 to TRBJ2-5; 9 nucleotides align to TRBD2. Germline V gene sequence: CDR1 SGHTA, CDR2 FQGNSA. This CDR3 is built from 15 residues. V trimming: 7 bases; J trimming: 5 bases; junction bases outside the gene matches: 11. The DNA for the CDR3 is TGTGCCAGCACTTCTCGCGGGGGGGCCAGGGAGACCCAGTACTTC. Residues: CASTSRGGARETQYF. The whole variable domain, filled in from reference TRBV7-2 and TRBJ2-5, reads GAGVSQSPSNKVTEKGKDVELRCDPISGHTALYWYRQSLGQGLEFLIYFQGNSAPDKSGLPSDRFSAERTGGSVSTLTIQRTQQEDSAVYLCASTSRGGARETQYFGPGTRLLVL.

This clone is a singleton in its sample. The gene calls are TRBV11-2 and TRBJ2-7; TRBD2 aligns across 8 bases. The CDR3 length is 14 residues. The V gene end was trimmed by 4 bases and the J gene end by 2 bases; junction bases not matched to a gene: 4. Germline CDR1 reads SGHAT; CDR2 reads FQNNGV. The CDR3, as DNA: TGTGCCAGCAGCTACGGGACTAGTACCTACGAGCAGTACTTC. Its protein product is CASSYGTSTYEQYF.

The gene calls are TRBV27 and TRBJ2-7; 10 nucleotides agree with TRBD1. CDR1 and CDR2 (germline): MNHEY, SMNVEV (reference sequence). The V segment lost 2 bases and the J segment 2 bases; nucleotides outside the gene matches: 12. There are 18 residues in the CDR3. The CDR3 sequence is CASSLGTLLGQGAYEQYF. DNA for the CDR3: TGTGCCAGCAGTTTAGGAACCCTACTTGGACAGGGGGCCTACGAGCAGTACTTC.

The rearrangement joins TRBV24-1 to TRBJ2-1; the D gene is possibly TRBD2 (6 bases). The V end lost 5 bases, the J end lost 1 base, and 8 bases lay between the germline ends. The CDR3 has 14 residues. Germline values: CDR1 KGHDR, CDR2 SFDVKD. The CDR3 DNA reads TGTGCCACCAGTGTAGCGGCTTCCTACAATGAGCAGTTCTTC. Its translation is CATSVAASYNEQFF.

The J gene is TRBJ1-3, the V gene TRBV11-2, with 9 bases that match TRBD1. Germline V gene data show CDR1 as SGHAT and CDR2 as FQNNGV. The CDR3 spans 14 residues. V trimming: 5 bases; J trimming: 4 bases; junction bases outside the gene matches: 3. CDR3 in amino acids: CASSPGTGGNTIYF. Written as DNA, the CDR3 is TGTGCCAGCAGCCCCGGGACAGGGGGAAACACCATATATTTT.

This chain connects TRBV30 to TRBJ2-3; D is possibly TRBD2 (5 bases). V shed 0 bases and J shed 6 bases, with 10 bases lying between them. CDR3 size: 13 residues. Germline V lookup: CDR1 GTSNPN, CDR2 SVGIG (reference sequence). The CDR3 is CAWSVLPSDTQYF. As DNA, the CDR3 is TGTGCCTGGAGTGTCCTCCCTAGCGATACGCAGTATTTT.

V usage is TRBV11-2 and J usage is TRBJ1-1; D may be TRBD1 (6 bases). CDR3 length equals 13 residues. The ends were cut back, 3 bases at V and 1 base at J, with 6 bases in the middle. Per the germline V gene, CDR1 is SGHAT and CDR2 is FQNNGV. Here the CDR3 reads CASSLDRNTEAFF. The CDR3 DNA reads as TGTGCCAGCAGCTTGGACAGGAACACTGAAGCTTTCTTT.

On this clone itself: At one boundary the junction diverges from the germline segment, which might be a read error. The V call is TRBV12-3 or TRBV12-4, the J call TRBJ2-3, with D possibly TRBD2 on 6 matching bases. This CDR3 comprises 12 residues. CDR3 sequence reads: CASSSGEVLEGF. CDR3 nucleotide sequence: TGTGCCAGCAGTTCGGGGGAGGTCCTAGAAGGCTTT.

The V and J genes are TRBV6-6 and TRBJ2-7; the D gene could be TRBD1 or TRBD2 (5 bases each). This CDR3 contains 13 residues. V dropped 3 bases and J dropped 4 bases, with 10 bases sitting between them. Looked up from germline, CDR1 is MNHNY and CDR2 is SVGAGI (reference sequence). The CDR3 nucleotides read TGTGCCAGCAGTTATGGGGGTGTATACGAGCAGTACTTC. Protein sequence: CASSYGGVYEQYF.

The chain combines TRBV6-2 or TRBV6-3 with TRBJ1-2, with D possibly TRBD1 on 5 matching bases. From germline, CDR1 is MNHEY and CDR2 SVGEGT. This CDR3 comprises 14 residues. V lost 6 bases and J lost 4, with 15 bases in between. The CDR3 nucleotides are TGTGCCAGCAGCCATCCGGGGGGGAGCTATGGCTACACCTTC. Protein: CASSHPGGSYGYTF.